Each of the 8 T cell receptor beta chains below was sequenced from the same sample in a study of Ad26.COV2.S vaccination and SARS-CoV-2 variants. Described treatment: around 19 received Ad26.COV2.S at low or high dose, single or two shots; roughly five received placebo; per-sample allocation not given. Day 63 after the first injection of vaccine or placebo was the sampling time. Only in-frame clones appear in the TCRdb table, and some are missing; sequencing was by immunoSEQ multiplex PCR. The sample shows about 400,000 clones, 92% of them seen only once. This material consisted of peripheral blood, taken in a trial of Ad26.COV2.S vaccine versus placebo. The receptor set was obtained from a person aged 18-65 years who received the Ad26.COV2.S COVID-19 vaccine or a placebo.

The chain combines TRBV6-6 with TRBJ1-1; no reliable D call. There are 15 residues in the CDR3. V gave up 4 bases and J gave up 2 bases, with 14 bases separating them. Germline values: CDR1 MNHNY, CDR2 SVGAGI (reference sequence). The chain's CDR3 is CASSSRLILNTEAFF. The CDR3 nucleotides are TGTGCCAGCAGTTCGAGATTAATTCTTAACACTGAAGCTTTCTTT.

CDR3 bases: TGTGCCAGCAGCTCTAGACTAGCGGGGCGTAAAGATACGCAGTATTTT. Protein sequence: CASSSRLAGRKDTQYF. The V gene is TRBV7-2, the J gene TRBJ2-3; 11 bases line up with TRBD2. The CDR3 totals 16 residues. J was trimmed by 5 bases and V by 4 bases; bases with no gene match: 8. Per germline, CDR1 SGHTA and CDR2 FQGNSA.

This chain uses TRBV19 with TRBJ1-1; D perhaps matches TRBD1 (6 bases). Trimming cost V 8 bases and J 4 bases, with 20 bases left between them. This CDR3 comprises 15 residues. Germline CDR1 is LNHDA and CDR2 is SQIVND (reference sequence). The CDR3 DNA follows: TGTGCCAGTCGGCCCCCGGGGGGCGCAGGCACTGAAGCTTTCTTT. This codes for CASRPPGGAGTEAFF.

This chain uses TRBV5-5 with TRBJ1-5; D possibly corresponds to TRBD1 (6 bases). Trimming took off 4 bases at V and 3 bases at J, with 8 bases between the two ends. CDR3 length equals 13 residues. The germline CDR1 and CDR2 sequences are SGHKS and YYEKEE (reference sequence). The CDR3 sequence is CASSRDNNQPQHF. The CDR3 DNA sequence: TGTGCCAGCAGCCGGGACAACAATCAGCCCCAGCATTTT.

The J gene is TRBJ1-5, the V gene TRBV10-3; D call uncertain. The germline V gene encodes CDR1 ENHRY and CDR2 SYGVKD. This CDR3 has 14 amino acids. The V and J ends lost 10 bases and 1 base respectively, with 14 bases between them. The CDR3: CATSAVGSNQPQHF. In DNA form, the CDR3 reads TGTGCCACCTCGGCAGTGGGGAGCAATCAGCCCCAGCATTTT.

The chain recombines TRBV6-6 with TRBJ2-7, with 7 bases aligning to TRBD1. Trimming at V came to 5 bases and at J to 2 bases, leaving 9 bases not matched to a gene. The CDR3 has 15 amino acids. Germline V gene data show CDR1 as MNHNY and CDR2 as SVGAGI (reference sequence). The CDR3 coding sequence is TGTGCCAGCAGTCAAACACGGGGACAGACCTACGAGCAGTACTTC. Translation gives CASSQTRGQTYEQYF.

CDR3 sequence (DNA): TGCGCCAGCAGCTTGAGGGGATGGACAGCCGGGGGCACAGATACGCAGTATTTT. Translation gives CASSLRGWTAGGTDTQYF. The chain carries TRBV5-1 and TRBJ2-3, with D tentatively TRBD1 (6 bases). The CDR3 consists of 18 residues. Per germline, CDR1 SGHRS and CDR2 YFSETQ. With 1 base removed from V and 1 base from J, the gap between germline ends came to 19 bases.

V usage is TRBV19 and J usage is TRBJ1-1, with TRBD1 matching over 7 bases. Per the germline V gene, CDR1 is LNHDA and CDR2 is SQIVND (reference sequence). CDR3 length: 14 residues. Trimming cost V 10 bases and J 2 bases; bases outside gene matches: 10. Here the CDR3 DNA reads TGTGCCACCCATGGGGACAGCCCTAACACTGAAGCTTTCTTT. Its protein is CATHGDSPNTEAFF.